The T cell receptor beta chain under discussion was sequenced for a study of control samples from healthy donors and cancer patients. Generated by immunoSEQ multiplex PCR, the TCRdb table keeps only in-frame clones and is missing some. The table lists about 130,000 clones, 87% of them singletons. The germline V gene encodes CDR1 MGHRA and CDR2 YSYEKL. With 1 base removed from V and 0 bases from J, the gap between germline ends came to 14 bases. CDR3 length: 17 amino acids. The TCR comes from a man younger than 35 in good health. The V and J genes are TRBV4-1 and TRBJ2-3; D might be TRBD2 (6 bases). Sequencing was done on a sample of blood. The CDR3 DNA reads as TGCGCCAGCAGCCAAGCGGGACTCCCAACTAGCACAGATACGCAGTATTTT. Translated, it gives CASSQAGLPTSTDTQYF.